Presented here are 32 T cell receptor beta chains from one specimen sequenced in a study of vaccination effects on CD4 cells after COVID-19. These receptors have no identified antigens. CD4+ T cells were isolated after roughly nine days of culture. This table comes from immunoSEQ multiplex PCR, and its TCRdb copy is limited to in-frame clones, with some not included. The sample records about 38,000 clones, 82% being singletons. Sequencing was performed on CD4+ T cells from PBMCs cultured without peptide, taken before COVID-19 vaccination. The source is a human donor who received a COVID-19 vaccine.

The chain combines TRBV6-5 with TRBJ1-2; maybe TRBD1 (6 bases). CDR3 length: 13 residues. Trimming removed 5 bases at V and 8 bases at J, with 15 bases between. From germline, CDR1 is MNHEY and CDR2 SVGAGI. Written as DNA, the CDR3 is TGTGCCAGCAGTCCAAAAAAGGGGGGGGGCTACACCTTC. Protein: CASSPKKGGGYTF.

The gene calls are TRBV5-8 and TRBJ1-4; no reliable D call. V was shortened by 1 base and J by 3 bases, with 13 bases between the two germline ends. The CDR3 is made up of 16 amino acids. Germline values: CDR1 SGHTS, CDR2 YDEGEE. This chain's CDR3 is CASSLLIGGSNEKLFF. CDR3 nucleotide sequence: TGTGCCAGCAGCTTGCTCATTGGAGGTTCTAATGAAAAACTGTTTTTT. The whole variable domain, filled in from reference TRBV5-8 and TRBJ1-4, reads EAGVTQSPTHLIKTRGQQATLRCSPISGHTSVYWYQQALGLGLQFLLWYDEGEERNRGNFPPRFSGRQFPNYSSELNVNALELEDSALYLCASSLLIGGSNEKLFFGSGTQLSVL.

This CDR3 is CASSPRGVLQPQHF. CDR3 sequence (DNA): TGTGCCAGCAGTCCGAGGGGGGTTCTTCAGCCCCAGCATTTT. The chain employs TRBV9 and TRBJ1-5; D possibly corresponds to TRBD1 (6 bases). CDR1 is SGDLS, CDR2 YYNGEE, per germline. V lost 5 bases and J 6 bases, leaving 15 bases between the germline ends. The CDR3 has 14 amino acids.

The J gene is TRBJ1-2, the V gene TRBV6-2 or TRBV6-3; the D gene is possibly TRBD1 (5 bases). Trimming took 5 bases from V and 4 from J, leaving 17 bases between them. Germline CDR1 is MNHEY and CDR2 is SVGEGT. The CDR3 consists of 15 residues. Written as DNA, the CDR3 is TGTGCCAGCAGTAAAAGAACAGGATCCCCCTATGGCTACACCTTC. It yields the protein CASSKRTGSPYGYTF.

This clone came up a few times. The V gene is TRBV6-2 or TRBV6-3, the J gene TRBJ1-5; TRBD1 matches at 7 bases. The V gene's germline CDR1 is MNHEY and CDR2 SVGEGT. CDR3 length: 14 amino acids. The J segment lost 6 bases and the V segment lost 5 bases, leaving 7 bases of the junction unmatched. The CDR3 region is CASSRTGGGQPQHF. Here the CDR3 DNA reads TGTGCCAGCAGTAGGACAGGCGGAGGTCAGCCCCAGCATTTT.

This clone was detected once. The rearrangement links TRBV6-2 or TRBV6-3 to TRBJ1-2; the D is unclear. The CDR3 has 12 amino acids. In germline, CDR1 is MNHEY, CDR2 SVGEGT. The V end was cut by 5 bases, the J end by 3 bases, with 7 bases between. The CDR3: CASSRADYGYTF. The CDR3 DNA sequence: TGTGCCAGCAGTCGGGCTGACTATGGCTACACCTTC.

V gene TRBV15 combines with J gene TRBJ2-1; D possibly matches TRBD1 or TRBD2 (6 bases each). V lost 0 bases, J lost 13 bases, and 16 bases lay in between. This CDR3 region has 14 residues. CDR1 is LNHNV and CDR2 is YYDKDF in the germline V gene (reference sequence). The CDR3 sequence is CATSRDRGDPPQFF. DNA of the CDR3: TGTGCCACCAGCAGAGATAGGGGGGACCCCCCACAGTTCTTC. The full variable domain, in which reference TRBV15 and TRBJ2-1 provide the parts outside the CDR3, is DAMVIQNPRYQVTQFGKPVTLSCSQTLNHNVMYWYQQKSSQAPKLLFHYYDKDFNNEADTPDNFQSRRPNTSFCFLDIRSPGLGDTAMYLCATSRDRGDPPQFFGPGTRLTVL.

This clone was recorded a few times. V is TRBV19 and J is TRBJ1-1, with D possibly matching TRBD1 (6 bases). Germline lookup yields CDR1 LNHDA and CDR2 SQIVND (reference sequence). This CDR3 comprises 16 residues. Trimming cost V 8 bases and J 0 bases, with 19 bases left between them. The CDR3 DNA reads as TGTGCCAGTGTACAGGGATGGAATTTGATGAACACTGAAGCTTTCTTT. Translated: CASVQGWNLMNTEAFF.

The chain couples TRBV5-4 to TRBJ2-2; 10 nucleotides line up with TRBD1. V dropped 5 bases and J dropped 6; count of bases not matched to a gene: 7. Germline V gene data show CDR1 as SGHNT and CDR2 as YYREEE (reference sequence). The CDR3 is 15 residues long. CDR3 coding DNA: TGTGCCAGCAGGGGGGCCGGGACAGGGGCCGGGGAGCTGTTTTTT. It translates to CASRGAGTGAGELFF.

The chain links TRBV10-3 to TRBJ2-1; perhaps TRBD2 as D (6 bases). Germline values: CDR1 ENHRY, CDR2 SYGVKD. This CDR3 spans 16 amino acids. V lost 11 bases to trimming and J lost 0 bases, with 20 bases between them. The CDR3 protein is CAVSVSGGLSYNEQFF. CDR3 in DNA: TGTGCCGTATCAGTTAGTGGGGGACTCTCCTACAATGAGCAGTTCTTC.

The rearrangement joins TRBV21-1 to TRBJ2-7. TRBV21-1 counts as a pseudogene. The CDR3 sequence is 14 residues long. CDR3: CASSKGSRTYEQYV. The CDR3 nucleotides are TGTGCCAGCAGCAAAGGGTCCCGCACCTACGAGCAGTACGTC.

CDR3 residues: CASSLAAGGPYEQYV. CDR3 coding DNA: TGTGCCAGCAGCTTAGCAGCGGGGGGGCCCTACGAGCAGTACGTC. The chain uses TRBV7-2 and TRBJ2-7, with TRBD2 matching 10 bases. Germline assignment: CDR1 SGHTA and CDR2 FQGNSA. The V gene end was trimmed by 0 bases and the J gene end by 2 bases; junction bases not matched to a gene: 1. This CDR3 region has 15 residues.

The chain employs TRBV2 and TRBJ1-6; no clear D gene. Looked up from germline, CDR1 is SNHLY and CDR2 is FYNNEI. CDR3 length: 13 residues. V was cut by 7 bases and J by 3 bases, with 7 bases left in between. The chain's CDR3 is CASIRYYNSPLHF. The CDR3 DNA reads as TGTGCCAGCATCAGATACTATAATTCACCCCTCCACTTT.

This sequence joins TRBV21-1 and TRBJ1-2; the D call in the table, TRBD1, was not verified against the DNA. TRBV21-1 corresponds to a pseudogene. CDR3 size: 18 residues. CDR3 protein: CASSNPAWWTGEHYGYTF. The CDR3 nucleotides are TGTGCCAGCAGCAATCCCGCGTGGTGGACAGGGGAGCACTATGGCTACACCTTC.

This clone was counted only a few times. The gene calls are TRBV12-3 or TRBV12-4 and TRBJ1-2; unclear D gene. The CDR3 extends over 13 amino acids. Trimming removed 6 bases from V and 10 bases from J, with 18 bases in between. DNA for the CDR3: TGTGCCAGCAGCCGACCCTGGGCGGATGACTACACCTTC. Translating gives CASSRPWADDYTF.

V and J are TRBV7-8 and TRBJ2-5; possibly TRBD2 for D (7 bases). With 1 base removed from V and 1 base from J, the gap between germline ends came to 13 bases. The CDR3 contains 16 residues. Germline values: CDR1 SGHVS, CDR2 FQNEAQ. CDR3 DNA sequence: TGTGCCAGCAGCTTAGGGGCGGGGGCCCCCCAAGAGACCCAGTACTTC. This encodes CASSLGAGAPQETQYF. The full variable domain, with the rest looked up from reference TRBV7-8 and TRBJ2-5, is GAGVSQSPRYKVAKRGQDVALRCDPISGHVSLFWYQQALGQGPEFLTYFQNEAQLDKSGLPSDRFFAERPEGSVSTLKIQRTQQEDSAVYLCASSLGAGAPQETQYFGPGTRLLVL.

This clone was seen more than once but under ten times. The CDR3 coding sequence is TGTGCCAGCAGTTCGCCTCTAGCGGGGGTGAACTACGAGCAGTACGTC. Amino acid sequence: CASSSPLAGVNYEQYV. The chain links TRBV6-2 or TRBV6-3 to TRBJ2-7; TRBD2 agrees at 10 bases. The V gene's germline CDR1 is MNHEY and CDR2 SVGEGT. J gave up 3 bases and V 4 bases, and 9 bases lay outside the gene matches. This CDR3 has 16 amino acids.

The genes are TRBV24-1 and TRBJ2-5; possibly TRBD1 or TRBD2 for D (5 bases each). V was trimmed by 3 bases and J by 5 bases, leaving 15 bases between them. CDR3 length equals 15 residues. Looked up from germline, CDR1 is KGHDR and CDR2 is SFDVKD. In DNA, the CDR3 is TGTGCCACCAGTGATCCCGGGACCAATGTGGAGACCCAGTACTTC. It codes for CATSDPGTNVETQYF.

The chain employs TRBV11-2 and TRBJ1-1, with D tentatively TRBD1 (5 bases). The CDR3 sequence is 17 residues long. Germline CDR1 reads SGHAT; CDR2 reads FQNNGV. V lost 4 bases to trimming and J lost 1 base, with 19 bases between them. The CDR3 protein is CASSYGASKVGNTEAFF. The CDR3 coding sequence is TGTGCCAGCAGCTATGGGGCCTCGAAAGTGGGGAACACTGAAGCTTTCTTT.

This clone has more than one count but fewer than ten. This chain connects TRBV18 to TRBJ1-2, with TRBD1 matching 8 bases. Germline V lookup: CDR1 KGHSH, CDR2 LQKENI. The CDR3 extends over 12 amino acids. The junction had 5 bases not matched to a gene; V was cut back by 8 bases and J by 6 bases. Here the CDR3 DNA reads TGTGCCAGCGGAGACAGGGGTCATGGCTACACCTTC. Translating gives CASGDRGHGYTF.

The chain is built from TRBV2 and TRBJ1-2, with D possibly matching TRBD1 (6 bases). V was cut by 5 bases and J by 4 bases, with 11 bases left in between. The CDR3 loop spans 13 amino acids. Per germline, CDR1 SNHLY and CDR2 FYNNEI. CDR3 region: CASSSGTIYGYTF. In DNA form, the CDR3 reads TGTGCCAGCAGTTCCGGGACAATCTATGGCTACACCTTC.

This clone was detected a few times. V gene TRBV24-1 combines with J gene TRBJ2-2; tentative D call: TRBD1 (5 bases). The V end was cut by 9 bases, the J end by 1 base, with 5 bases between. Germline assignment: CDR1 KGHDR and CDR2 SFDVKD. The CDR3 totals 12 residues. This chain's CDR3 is CATQGNTGELFF. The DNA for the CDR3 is TGTGCCACCCAGGGGAACACCGGGGAGCTGTTTTTT.

CDR3 in amino acids: CASSPPPGSYGYTF. DNA of the CDR3: TGTGCCAGCAGCCCACCCCCAGGGAGCTATGGCTACACCTTC. V usage is TRBV6-5 and J usage is TRBJ1-2, with a possible D match to TRBD1 (5 bases). V lost 6 bases, J lost 4 bases, and 15 bases lay in between. The CDR3 has 14 amino acids. Germline CDR1 MNHEY, CDR2 SVGAGI.

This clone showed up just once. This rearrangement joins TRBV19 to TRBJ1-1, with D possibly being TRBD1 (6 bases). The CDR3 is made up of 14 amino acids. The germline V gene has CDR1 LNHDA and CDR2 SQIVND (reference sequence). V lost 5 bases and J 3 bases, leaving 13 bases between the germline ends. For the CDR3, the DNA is TGTGCCAGTAGTGTCACGGGGGCTGACACTGAAGCTTTCTTT. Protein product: CASSVTGADTEAFF.

The CDR3 nucleotides read TGTGCCAGCCGAGAGAGGAACACTGAAGCTTTCTTT. Translated, it gives CASRERNTEAFF. The rearrangement links TRBV27 to TRBJ1-1; D is ambiguous. Looked up from germline, CDR1 is MNHEY and CDR2 is SMNVEV (reference sequence). Trimming removed 8 bases from V and 1 base from J, with 8 bases in between. There are 12 residues in the CDR3.

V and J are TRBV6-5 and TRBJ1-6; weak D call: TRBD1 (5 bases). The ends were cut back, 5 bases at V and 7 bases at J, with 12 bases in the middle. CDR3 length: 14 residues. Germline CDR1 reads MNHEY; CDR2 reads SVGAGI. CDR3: CASSQGGRNSPLHF. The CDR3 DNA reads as TGTGCCAGCAGTCAGGGAGGGAGGAATTCACCCCTCCACTTT.

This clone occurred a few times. CDR3 bases: TGTGCCAGTAGTATCAGGGCCCTGAACACTGAAGCTTTCTTT. Amino acids: CASSIRALNTEAFF. The chain links TRBV19 to TRBJ1-1, with D possibly being TRBD1 (5 bases). Germline CDR1 is LNHDA and CDR2 is SQIVND (reference sequence). The CDR3 is made up of 14 amino acids. Trimming took 3 bases from V and 0 from J, leaving 8 bases between them.

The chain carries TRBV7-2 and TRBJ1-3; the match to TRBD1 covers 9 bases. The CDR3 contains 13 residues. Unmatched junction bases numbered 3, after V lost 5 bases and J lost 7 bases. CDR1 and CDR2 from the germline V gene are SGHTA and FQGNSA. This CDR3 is CASSPGTGNTIYF. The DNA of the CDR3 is TGTGCCAGCAGCCCGGGGACAGGGAACACCATATATTTT.

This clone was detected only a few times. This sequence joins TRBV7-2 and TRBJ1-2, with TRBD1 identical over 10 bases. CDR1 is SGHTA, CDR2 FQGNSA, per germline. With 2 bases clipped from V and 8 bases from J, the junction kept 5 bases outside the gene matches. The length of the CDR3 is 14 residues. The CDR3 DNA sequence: TGTGCCAGCAGCTTAAGACAGGGGGCCTTAGGCTACACCTTC. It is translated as CASSLRQGALGYTF.

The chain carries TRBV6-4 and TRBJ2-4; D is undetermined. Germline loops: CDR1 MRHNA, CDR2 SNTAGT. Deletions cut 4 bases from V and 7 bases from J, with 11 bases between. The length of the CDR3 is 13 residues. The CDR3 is CASSGNDGNIQYF. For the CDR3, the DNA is TGTGCCAGCAGTGGCAATGACGGGAACATTCAGTACTTC.

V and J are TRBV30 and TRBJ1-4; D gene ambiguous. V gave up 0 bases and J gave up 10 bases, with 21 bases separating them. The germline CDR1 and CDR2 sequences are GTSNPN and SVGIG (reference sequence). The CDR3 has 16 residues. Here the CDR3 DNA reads TGTGCCTGGAGTGTAAGGGAATACCCTTTTATGTTAAAACTGTTTTTT. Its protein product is CAWSVREYPFMLKLFF.

The CDR3 DNA reads TGTGCCAGCAGCATCCAACAGAACACTGAAGCTTTCTTT. Its protein is CASSIQQNTEAFF. The chain uses TRBV7-3 and TRBJ1-1; D gene uncertain. The germline V gene encodes CDR1 SGHTA and CDR2 FQGTGA. The CDR3 sequence is 13 residues long. Between the trimmed V and J ends, which lost 5 bases and 1 base, there was a span of 8 bases.